This T cell receptor (beta chain) came from a study of cytomegalovirus exposure and HLA in healthy donors. At the level of the study: Of 300 to 500 genotyped donors, approximately 84% clustered with self-reported Caucasian donors.

PCR employed 60 Vbeta and 13 Jbeta primers. TCRdb's table, derived via immunoSEQ multiplex PCR, lists solely in-frame clones and lacks some. The sample lists a few hundred thousand clones, around nine tenths occurring once. Broader study findings: In a later analysis, TCR association rates varied by HLA locus: DRB1 most, HLA-C fewest. The authors later found most CMV-associated TCR beta chains appeared HLA-restricted. A prior analysis recorded that most TCR beta V segments were productive about 87% or about 30% of the time.

This clone was observed once. As yet, its antigen is unknown. The length of the CDR3 is 16 residues. V dropped 0 bases and J dropped 6 bases, with 16 bases sitting between them. Germline V gene lookup returns CDR1 SGHDN and CDR2 FVKESK. The specimen sequenced was PBMCs. This TCR derives from a girl aged 2-15 years in good health and CMV-seronegative. The rearrangement joins TRBV14 to TRBJ2-3; unclear D gene. The DNA of the CDR3 is TGTGCCAGCAGCCAAGATGTGAGAGTAGCAACCGATACGCAGTATTTT. It codes for CASSQDVRVATDTQYF.